This T cell receptor beta chain comes out of a study of T cells in Graves' hyperthyroidism and ophthalmopathy. This clonotype was picked up a small number of times. PBMCs were collected from an approximately 10 ml volume of fresh peripheral blood. This CDR3 is built from 12 residues. V lost 8 bases to trimming and J lost 4 bases, with 11 bases between them. CDR1 and CDR2 (germline): MNHEY, SVGEGT. TCR beta CDR3 region amplification was performed from RNA transcripts. The TCR CDR3 was amplified in a first-round RT-PCR using the HTBI primer set. One entry per CDR3 protein results from TCRdb running MiXCR on the multiplex PCR reads. The sample shows over 650,000 distinct CDR3 sequences, roughly 15% of them seen only once.

The J gene is TRBJ2-5, the V gene TRBV6-2 or TRBV6-3; D not certain. The TCR was taken from a man aged 18-30 years with Graves' hyperthyroidism. Sequenced material: blood. Written as DNA, the CDR3 is TGTGCCAGCCGAGACATCGGAGAGACCCAGTACTTC. This encodes CASRDIGETQYF.